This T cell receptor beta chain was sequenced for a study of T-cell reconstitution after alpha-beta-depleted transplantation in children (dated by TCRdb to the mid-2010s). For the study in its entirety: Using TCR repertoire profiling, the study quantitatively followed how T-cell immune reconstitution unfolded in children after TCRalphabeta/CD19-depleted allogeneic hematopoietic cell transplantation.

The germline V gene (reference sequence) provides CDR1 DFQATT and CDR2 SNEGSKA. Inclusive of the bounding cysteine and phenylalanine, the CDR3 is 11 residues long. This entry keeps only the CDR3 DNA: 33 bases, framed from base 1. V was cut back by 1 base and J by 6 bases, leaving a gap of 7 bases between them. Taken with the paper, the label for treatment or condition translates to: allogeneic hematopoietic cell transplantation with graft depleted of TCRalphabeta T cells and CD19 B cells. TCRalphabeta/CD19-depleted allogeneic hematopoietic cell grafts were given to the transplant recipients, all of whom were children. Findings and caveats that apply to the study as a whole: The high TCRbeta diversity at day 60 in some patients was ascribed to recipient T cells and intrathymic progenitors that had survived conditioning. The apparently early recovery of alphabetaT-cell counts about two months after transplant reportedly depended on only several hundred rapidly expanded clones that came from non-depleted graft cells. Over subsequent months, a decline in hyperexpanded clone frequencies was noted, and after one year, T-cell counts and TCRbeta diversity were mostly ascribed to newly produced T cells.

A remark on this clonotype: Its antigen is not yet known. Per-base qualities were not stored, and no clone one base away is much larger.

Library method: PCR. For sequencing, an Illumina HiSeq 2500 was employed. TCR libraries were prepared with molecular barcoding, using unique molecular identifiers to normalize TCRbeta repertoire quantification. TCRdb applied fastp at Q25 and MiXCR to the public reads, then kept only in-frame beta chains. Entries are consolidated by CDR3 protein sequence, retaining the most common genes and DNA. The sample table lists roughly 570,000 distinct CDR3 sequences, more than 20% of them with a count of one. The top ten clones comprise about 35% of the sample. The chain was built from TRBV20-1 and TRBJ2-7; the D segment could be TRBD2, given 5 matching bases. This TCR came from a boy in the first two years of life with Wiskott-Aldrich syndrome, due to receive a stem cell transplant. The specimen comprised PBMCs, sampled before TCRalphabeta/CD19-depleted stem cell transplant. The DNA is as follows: TGCAGTGCTAGAGCTAGCTCCGAGCAGTACTTC. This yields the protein CSARASSEQYF.